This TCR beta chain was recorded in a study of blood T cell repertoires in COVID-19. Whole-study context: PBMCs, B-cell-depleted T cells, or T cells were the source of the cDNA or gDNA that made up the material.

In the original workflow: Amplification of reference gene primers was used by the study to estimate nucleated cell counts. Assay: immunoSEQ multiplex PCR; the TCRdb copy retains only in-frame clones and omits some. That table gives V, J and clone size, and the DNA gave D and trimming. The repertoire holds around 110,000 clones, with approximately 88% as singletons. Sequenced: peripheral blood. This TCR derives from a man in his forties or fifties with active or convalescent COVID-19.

CDR3 sequence (DNA): TGTGCCAGCAGAACAAGGGGAAGACTTAATGGCTACACCTTC. Protein product: CASRTRGRLNGYTF. This chain connects TRBV27 to TRBJ1-2, with a tentative D call TRBD1 (5 bases). The V gene lost 6 bases and the J gene lost 6 bases, with 17 bases spanning the gap. Germline CDR1 is MNHEY and CDR2 is SMNVEV (reference sequence). The CDR3 consists of 14 residues.